This is a list of T cell receptor beta chains from one sample in a study of cytomegalovirus exposure and HLA in healthy donors. Clones were sequenced by immunoSEQ multiplex PCR, and TCRdb holds only the in-frame ones, with some missing. The repertoire has 100,000 to 150,000 clones, over 70% of them found once; the top ten carry over 2.5%. The sequencing sample was made of PBMCs. The receptors stem from a woman aged 50 to 65 in good health and CMV-seronegative. CDR3s include the opening cysteine and the closing phenylalanine or tryptophan. D genes are given only for firm matches. A clone size is listed for some rows: how often the clone was seen (once, few, many), or a class if it is expanded.

J gene | clone size | CDR3 length | V gene | D gene | CDR3 DNA | CDR3 protein
TRBJ2-3 | NA | 14 | TRBV6-5 | TRBD1 | TGTGCCAGCAGTAGACAGGGTGGGGCAGATACGCAGTATTTT | CASSRQGGADTQYF
TRBJ2-7 | few | 15 | TRBV5-4 | TRBD1 | TGTGCCAGCAGCGCACCGGACAGGTACGGCCGGGAGCAGTACTTC | CASSAPDRYGREQYF
TRBJ2-5 | NA | 20 | TRBV9 | TRBD2 | TGTGCCAGCAGCCCCCTGGGGACTAGCGGGAGTGGGGGGGGAAAAGAGACCCAGTACTTC | CASSPLGTSGSGGGKETQYF
TRBJ2-5 | few | 15 | TRBV15 | NA | TGTGCCACCAGCAAGGGCGGGACGGCCCAAGAGACCCAGTACTTC | CATSKGGTAQETQYF
TRBJ2-7 | NA | 15 | TRBV6-6 | NA | TGTGCCAGCAGTTACTCGGGCGGGCCAACCTACGAGCAGTACTTC | CASSYSGGPTYEQYF
TRBJ2-1 | few | 13 | TRBV29-1 | NA | TGCAGCGTTGAAGATACGCAGGGTGGTGAGCAGTTCTTC | CSVEDTQGGEQFF
TRBJ1-1 | NA | 15 | TRBV6-5 | NA | TGTGCCAGCAGTTACACAGACAATTTGGGCACTGAAGCTTTCTTT | CASSYTDNLGTEAFF
TRBJ2-3 | once | 12 | TRBV6-1 | NA | TGTGCCACACAGATAAGCACAGATACGCAGTATTTT | CATQISTDTQYF
TRBJ1-2 | NA | 14 | TRBV7-9 | NA | TGTGCCAGCAGCTTAGGTCCCGGGGGTCGCGGCTACACCTTC | CASSLGPGGRGYTF
TRBJ2-7 | NA | 14 | TRBV19 | TRBD2 | TGTGCCAGTAGTCCTAGCGGGGCTTTATACGAGCAGTACTTC | CASSPSGALYEQYF
TRBJ2-3 | once | 12 | TRBV27 | NA | TGTGCCAGCAGGATTTGGCCAGATACGCAGTATTTT | CASRIWPDTQYF
TRBJ1-5 | few | 15 | TRBV5-8 | NA | TGTGCCAGCAGCCCTGGGGAGGGAATCAATCAGCCCCAGCATTTT | CASSPGEGINQPQHF
TRBJ2-1 | NA | 14 | TRBV19 | NA | TGTGCCAGTAGTATGGAGCGGAGTTACAATGAGCAGTTCTTC | CASSMERSYNEQFF
TRBJ2-1 | NA | 16 | TRBV4-3 | NA | TGCGCCAGCAGCCAAGAATGGCAAAACCCCTACAATGAGCAGTTCTTC | CASSQEWQNPYNEQFF
TRBJ1-2 | NA | 16 | TRBV30 | TRBD1 | TGTGCCTGGACGCTACTCCCCGAGGGGGCTCTGAGTGGCTACACCTTC | CAWTLLPEGALSGYTF
TRBJ1-2 | NA | 14 | TRBV6-6 | TRBD1 | TGTGCCAGCAGCGCCGGGACAGCTAACTATGGCTACACCTTC | CASSAGTANYGYTF
TRBJ1-5 | NA | 15 | TRBV29-1 | NA | TGCAGCGTTACTTCCGGGGGGGGCGCGAATCAGCCCCAGCATTTT | CSVTSGGGANQPQHF
TRBJ1-5 | NA | 15 | TRBV7-8 | TRBD1 | TGTGCCAGCAGCCTCGAAACGACAGGGGCGATTCCCCAGCATTTT | CASSLETTGAIPQHF
TRBJ1-5 | NA | 13 | TRBV30 | NA | TGTGCCTGGAGTAAAGGGGATCATCAGCCCCAGCATTTT | CAWSKGDHQPQHF
TRBJ2-5 | NA | 14 | TRBV6-1 | NA | TGTGCCAGCAGTGAAGTGGTCTCTACAGAGACCCAGTACTTC | CASSEVVSTETQYF
TRBJ1-5 | NA | 12 | TRBV28 | NA | TGTGCCAGCAACAGCCCTAATCAGCCCCAGCATTTT | CASNSPNQPQHF
TRBJ2-1 | NA | 13 | TRBV6-1 | NA | TGTGCCAGCAGCATTGCCCCAGGGAATGAGCAGTTCTTC | CASSIAPGNEQFF